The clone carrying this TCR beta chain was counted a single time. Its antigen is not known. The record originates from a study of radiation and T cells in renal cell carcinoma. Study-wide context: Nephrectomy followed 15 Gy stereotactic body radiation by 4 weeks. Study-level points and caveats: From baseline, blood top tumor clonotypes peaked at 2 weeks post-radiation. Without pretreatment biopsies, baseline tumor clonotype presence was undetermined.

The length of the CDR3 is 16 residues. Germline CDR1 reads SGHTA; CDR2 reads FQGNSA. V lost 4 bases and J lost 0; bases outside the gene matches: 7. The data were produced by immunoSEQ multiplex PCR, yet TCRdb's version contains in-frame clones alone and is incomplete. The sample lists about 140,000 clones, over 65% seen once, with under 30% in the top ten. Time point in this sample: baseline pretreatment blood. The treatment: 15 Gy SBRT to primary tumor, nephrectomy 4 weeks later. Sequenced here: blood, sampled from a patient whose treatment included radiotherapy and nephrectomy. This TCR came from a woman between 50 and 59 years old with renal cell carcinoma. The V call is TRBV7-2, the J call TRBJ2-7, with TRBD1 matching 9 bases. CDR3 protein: CASSSRDRASSYEQYF. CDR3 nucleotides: TGTGCCAGCAGCTCCCGGGACAGGGCATCCTCCTACGAGCAGTACTTC.